These T cell receptor beta chains were read from a single sample in a study of T-cell memory formation after mild COVID-19. MiXCR, run by TCRdb on the 5' RACE reads, gives a single entry per CDR3 protein. This sample has around 150,000 distinct CDR3 sequences, with more than 12% found just once. The sample taken for sequencing was PBMCs or a T cell subset sorted from them (not recorded which). These receptor sequences come from an adult woman who had mild COVID-19 (a few samples of this study predate the infection). Cell type and time point are not known. Both conserved end residues are part of each CDR3. D genes are given only for firm matches. A row's size may be missing; if present it is once, few, many or a size class.

D gene,clone size,V gene,J gene,CDR3 protein,CDR3 DNA
TRBD2,-,TRBV11-2,TRBJ2-1,CASSLEASGWGEQFF,TGTGCCAGCAGCTTAGAGGCTAGCGGGTGGGGTGAGCAGTTCTTC
-,-,TRBV4-2,TRBJ2-2,CASSQEGKGQAPNTGELFF,TGTGCCAGCAGCCAAGAGGGTAAAGGACAAGCTCCGAACACCGGGGAGCTGTTTTTT
-,-,TRBV5-5,TRBJ2-2,CASSFFGSLSNTGELFF,-
-,many,TRBV7-6,TRBJ2-3,CASSLVLTSTDTQYF,TGTGCCAGCAGCTTAGTGCTTACTAGCACAGATACGCAGTATTTT
TRBD2,many,TRBV5-4,TRBJ2-3,CASSSTSGSTDTQYF,TGTGCCAGCAGCTCGACTAGCGGGAGCACAGATACGCAGTATTTT
TRBD1,-,TRBV27,TRBJ1-2,CASSQTGLGLGYTF,TGTGCCAGCAGTCAGACAGGGCTCGGACTTGGCTACACCTTC
-,once,TRBV29-1,TRBJ2-1,CSAPGSSSYNEQFF,TGCAGCGCCCCGGGGTCGAGTTCCTACAATGAGCAGTTCTTC
-,-,TRBV2,TRBJ2-3,CASRGLVYTQYF,TGTGCCAGCAGGGGACTGGTTTATACGCAGTATTTT
-,few,TRBV6-5,TRBJ2-1,CASIPHGGQSYNEQFF,TGTGCCAGCATTCCGCACGGAGGACAGAGCTACAATGAGCAGTTCTTC
TRBD1,few,TRBV5-1,TRBJ2-5,CASRTGQGKETQYF,TGCGCCAGCAGAACGGGACAGGGGAAGGAGACCCAGTACTTC
-,few,TRBV29-1,TRBJ2-1,CSVVQPGDYNEQFF,TGCAGCGTAGTGCAACCTGGGGATTACAATGAGCAGTTCTTC
-,-,TRBV5-5,TRBJ1-2,CASSFYTPGDYGYTF,TGTGCCAGCAGCTTCTACACTCCGGGAGACTATGGCTACACCTTC
-,few,TRBV7-2,TRBJ2-3,CASSLVASGPRGDTQYF,TGTGCCAGCAGCTTAGTGGCGAGCGGTCCTCGGGGAGATACGCAGTATTTT
-,once,TRBV9,TRBJ1-3,CASSDPQGNTIYF,TGTGCCAGCAGCGACCCTCAAGGGAACACCATATATTTT
TRBD2,-,TRBV28,TRBJ2-7,CASSLSGLAGRYEQYF,TGTGCCAGCAGTTTATCAGGTCTAGCGGGAAGGTACGAGCAGTACTTC
TRBD1,-,TRBV7-2,TRBJ1-2,CASSPRQGAGYTF,TGTGCCAGCAGCCCTCGACAGGGGGCAGGCTACACCTTC
TRBD2,few,TRBV30,TRBJ2-1,CAWSVPGGKQFF,TGTGCCTGGAGTGTGCCGGGGGGGAAGCAGTTCTTC
TRBD2,few,TRBV12-3/TRBV12-4,TRBJ2-1,CASRAGLGAYNEQFF,TGTGCCAGCAGGGCCGGACTAGGTGCATACAATGAGCAGTTCTTC
-,few,TRBV7-9,TRBJ2-7,CASSAVTGLGYEQYF,TGTGCCAGCAGCGCCGTCACAGGGCTCGGGTACGAGCAGTACTTC
-,few,TRBV6-5,TRBJ1-1,CASSFTGRLMNTEAFF,TGTGCCAGCAGTTTCACCGGACGGCTCATGAACACTGAAGCTTTCTTT
-,-,TRBV19,TRBJ2-7,CASSIGIAAYEQYF,TGTGCCAGTAGTATTGGTATTGCGGCCTACGAGCAGTACTTC
-,few,TRBV29-1,TRBJ2-1,CSVGPGTYNEQFF,TGCAGCGTTGGGCCAGGAACCTACAATGAGCAGTTCTTC
TRBD1,few,TRBV29-1,TRBJ1-4,CSARAGGEKLFF,TGCAGCGCCCGGGCAGGGGGCGAAAAACTGTTTTTT
TRBD1,-,TRBV7-9,TRBJ1-2,CAGSDRGLGYTF,TGTGCCGGATCAGACAGGGGCCTAGGCTACACCTTC
-,-,TRBV18,TRBJ2-5,CASSPPERGEETQYF,TGTGCCAGCTCACCACCGGAAAGGGGCGAAGAGACCCAGTACTTC
TRBD1,-,TRBV7-2,TRBJ2-5,CASSLERRTGARETQYF,TGTGCCAGCAGCTTAGAGAGGCGGACAGGGGCAAGGGAGACCCAGTACTTC
-,-,TRBV9,TRBJ2-1,CASSVSGALGHEQFF,TGTGCCAGCAGCGTTAGCGGCGCTCTGGGCCATGAGCAGTTCTTC
-,-,TRBV7-9,TRBJ2-4,CASSLETNIQYF,TGTGCCAGCAGCTTAGAAACAAACATTCAGTACTTC